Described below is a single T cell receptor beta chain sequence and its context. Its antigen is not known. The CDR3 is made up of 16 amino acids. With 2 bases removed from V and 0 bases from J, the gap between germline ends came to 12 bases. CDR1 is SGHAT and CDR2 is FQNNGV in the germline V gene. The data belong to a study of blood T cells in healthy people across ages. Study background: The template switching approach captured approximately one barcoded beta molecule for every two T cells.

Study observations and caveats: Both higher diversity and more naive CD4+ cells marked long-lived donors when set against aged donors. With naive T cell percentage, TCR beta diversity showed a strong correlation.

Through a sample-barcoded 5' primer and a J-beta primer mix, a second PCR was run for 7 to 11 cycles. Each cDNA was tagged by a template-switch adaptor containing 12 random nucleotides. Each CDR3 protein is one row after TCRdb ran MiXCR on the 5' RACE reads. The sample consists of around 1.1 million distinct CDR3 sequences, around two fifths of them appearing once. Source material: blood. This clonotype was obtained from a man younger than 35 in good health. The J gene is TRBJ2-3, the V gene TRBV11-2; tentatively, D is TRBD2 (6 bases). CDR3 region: CASSLPAGISTDTQYF. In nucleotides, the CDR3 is TGTGCCAGCAGCTTACCCGCGGGGATTAGCACAGATACGCAGTATTTT.